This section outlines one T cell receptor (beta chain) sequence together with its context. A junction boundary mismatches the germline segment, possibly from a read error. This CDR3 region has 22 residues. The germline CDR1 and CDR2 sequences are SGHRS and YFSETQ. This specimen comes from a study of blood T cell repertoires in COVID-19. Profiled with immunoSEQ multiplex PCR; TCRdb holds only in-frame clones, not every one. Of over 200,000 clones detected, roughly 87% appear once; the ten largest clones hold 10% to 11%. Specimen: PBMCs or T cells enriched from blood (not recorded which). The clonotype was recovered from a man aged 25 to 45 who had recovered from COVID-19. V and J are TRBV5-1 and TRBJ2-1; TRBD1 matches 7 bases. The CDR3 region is CASSLQLNLKTGLGSSYNEQFF. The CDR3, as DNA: TGCGCCAGTAGCTTACAATTGAATTTAAAGACAGGGCTAGGTAGCTCCTACAATGAGCAGTTCTTC.